A single sample is the source of the 16 T cell receptor beta chains below, sequenced in a study of immune cell composition in non-small cell lung cancer. Normal lung was sampled as far from the tumour as possible, at least 3 cm. Data came from immunoSEQ multiplex PCR; TCRdb stores just in-frame clones and leaves some out. Among about 6,000 clones listed, about 85% were seen once. What was sequenced was non-adjacent lung tissue. The source is a human donor with non-small cell lung cancer.

The chain links TRBV11-2 to TRBJ1-1; possible D gene TRBD1, 6 bases. Germline assignment: CDR1 SGHAT and CDR2 FQNNGV. Deletions cut 8 bases from V and 5 bases from J, with 15 bases between. The CDR3 covers 13 residues. DNA for the CDR3: TGTGCCAGCGTAGAACAGGGTCGGACTGAAGCTTTCTTT. Protein product: CASVEQGRTEAFF.

J is TRBJ2-5 and V is TRBV29-1, with 7 bases fitting TRBD2. Losses at the gene ends were 1 base for V and 4 bases for J; bases not matched to a gene: 0. Looked up from germline, CDR1 is SQVTM and CDR2 is ANQGSEA. The CDR3 runs 12 residues. CDR3 sequence: CSVEVAGETQYF. The CDR3 DNA follows: TGCAGCGTTGAAGTAGCGGGAGAGACCCAGTACTTC.

V is TRBV9 and J is TRBJ2-3; TRBD2 might be the D (7 bases). In germline, CDR1 is SGDLS, CDR2 YYNGEE. The V and J ends lost 4 bases and 6 bases respectively, with 21 bases between them. The CDR3 is made up of 16 amino acids. The CDR3 region has the DNA TGTGCCAGCAGCCCAAAGGGGGGACTATCCCCTGATACGCAGTATTTT. Translated: CASSPKGGLSPDTQYF.

As DNA, the CDR3 is TGTGCCAGCTCACCAACCCTAGCGGGAAGTACCGGGGAGCTGTTTTTT. Encoded protein: CASSPTLAGSTGELFF. This chain uses TRBV18 with TRBJ2-2; 9 bases match TRBD2. CDR1 and CDR2 (germline): KGHSH, LQKENI. This CDR3 contains 16 residues. Losses at the gene ends were 2 bases for V and 5 bases for J; bases not matched to a gene: 6.

The V gene is TRBV18, the J gene TRBJ1-5, with TRBD1 matching 12 bases. The CDR3 is 15 amino acids. CDR1 is KGHSH, CDR2 LQKENI, per germline. The J segment lost 9 bases and the V segment lost 0 bases, leaving 3 bases of the junction unmatched. The CDR3 DNA sequence: TGTGCCAGCTCACCACCGGGGGACAGGGGGCGGCCCCAGCATTTT. Translating gives CASSPPGDRGRPQHF.

The chain links TRBV7-6 to TRBJ2-1; perhaps TRBD2 as D (6 bases). CDR1 is SGHVS, CDR2 FNYEAQ, per germline. V dropped 2 bases and J dropped 8 bases, with 16 bases sitting between them. There are 15 residues in the CDR3. CDR3 in amino acids: CASSLWRELRDEQFF. CDR3 DNA sequence: TGTGCCAGCAGCTTATGGAGGGAGTTAAGGGATGAGCAGTTCTTC.

This clone was seen more than once but under ten times. The rearrangement links TRBV11-2 to TRBJ2-3, with 7 bases that match TRBD2. The CDR3 length is 12 residues. CDR1 SGHAT and CDR2 FQNNGV come from the germline V gene. Losses at the gene ends were 1 base for V and 12 bases for J; bases not matched to a gene: 4. The CDR3 DNA is TGTGCCAGCAGCTTAGGGGGGGGTCTACAGTATTTT. Amino acids: CASSLGGGLQYF.

This sequence joins TRBV2 and TRBJ1-2; D is uncertain. The germline CDR1 and CDR2 sequences are SNHLY and FYNNEI. The CDR3 spans 13 residues. With 6 bases removed from V and 4 bases from J, the gap between germline ends came to 12 bases. CDR3 in amino acids: CASRDDGSYGYTF. The DNA for the CDR3 is TGTGCCAGCAGGGATGACGGGTCCTATGGCTACACCTTC.

The chain employs TRBV18 and TRBJ1-4; perhaps TRBD1 as D (5 bases). Germline V gene data show CDR1 as KGHSH and CDR2 as LQKENI. The CDR3 sequence is 15 residues long. V lost 2 bases to trimming and J lost 8 bases, with 15 bases between them. For the CDR3, the DNA is TGTGCCAGCTCACCAGGGGCAGGGAAAGGCGAAAAACTGTTTTTT. Its protein is CASSPGAGKGEKLFF. The full variable domain, its missing parts supplied by reference TRBV18 and TRBJ1-4, is NAGVMQNPRHLVRRRGQEARLRCSPMKGHSHVYWYRQLPEEGLKFMVYLQKENIIDESGMPKERFSAEFPKEGPSILRIQQVVRGDSAAYFCASSPGAGKGEKLFFGSGTQLSVL.

CDR3 amino acids: CASSSSLTSGRADTQYF. The DNA of the CDR3 is TGCGCCAGCAGCTCAAGTCTGACTAGCGGGAGGGCAGATACGCAGTATTTT. The genes are TRBV5-1 and TRBJ2-3; 14 bases are a match to TRBD2. Germline V lookup: CDR1 SGHRS, CDR2 YFSETQ. The CDR3 has 17 amino acids. The V gene end was trimmed by 3 bases and the J gene end by 4 bases; junction bases not matched to a gene: 7.

V gene TRBV6-5 combines with J gene TRBJ2-7, with D maybe TRBD1 (8 bases). CDR1 and CDR2 (germline): MNHEY, SVGAGI. The CDR3 has 11 amino acids. V was pared by 5 bases and J by 9 bases, with 11 bases between. CDR3 in amino acids: CASSTGGAQYF. CDR3 nucleotides: TGTGCCAGCAGTACAGGGGGGGCGCAGTACTTC.

CDR3 amino acids: CASSLDVPIGSYTF. CDR3 nucleotides: TGTGCCAGCAGCTTAGACGTCCCGATCGGTAGCTACACCTTC. This chain links TRBV7-9 with TRBJ1-2; D unclear. The ends were cut back, 1 base at V and 9 bases at J, with 15 bases in the middle. The CDR3 is 14 amino acids. Germline V gene sequence: CDR1 SEHNR, CDR2 FQNEAQ (reference sequence). Combining the CDR3 with reference TRBV7-9 and TRBJ1-2 gives the whole variable domain DTGVSQNPRHKITKRGQNVTFRCDPISEHNRLYWYRQTLGQGPEFLTYFQNEAQLEKSRLLSDRFSAERPKGSFSTLEIQRTEQGDSAMYLCASSLDVPIGSYTFGSGTRLTVV.

The table lists this clone with a count of one. V and J are TRBV28 and TRBJ1-2; the D is unclear. The germline CDR1 and CDR2 sequences are MDHEN and SYDVKM. The CDR3 has 14 residues. Between the trimmed V and J ends, which lost 8 bases and 5 bases, there was a span of 18 bases. The CDR3 spells CASLGPNTGYGYTF. CDR3 in DNA: TGTGCCAGCCTAGGTCCAAACACGGGGTATGGCTACACCTTC.

The rearrangement links TRBV7-8 to TRBJ2-4, with D unresolved. V was clipped by 1 base and J by 1 base, with 8 bases between them. Germline V gene lookup returns CDR1 SGHVS and CDR2 FQNEAQ. The CDR3 is 15 amino acids. CDR3 sequence (DNA): TGTGCCAGCAGCTTAGACGCACAGGCCAAAAACATTCAGTACTTC. As protein: CASSLDAQAKNIQYF. Based on the CDR3 plus reference TRBV7-8 and TRBJ2-4, the full variable domain is GAGVSQSPRYKVAKRGQDVALRCDPISGHVSLFWYQQALGQGPEFLTYFQNEAQLDKSGLPSDRFFAERPEGSVSTLKIQRTQQEDSAVYLCASSLDAQAKNIQYFGAGTRLSVL.

The rearrangement joins TRBV7-3 to TRBJ2-3; 8 bases fit TRBD2. There are 17 residues in the CDR3. CDR1 is SGHTA, CDR2 FQGTGA, per germline. With V trimmed by 1 base and J by 6 bases, 12 bases remained unmatched. CDR3 protein: CASSLSPPGAGGDTQYF. CDR3 in DNA: TGTGCCAGCAGCTTAAGTCCCCCTGGCGCGGGAGGTGATACGCAGTATTTT.

The chain recombines TRBV7-6 with TRBJ2-2; TRBD1 matches 9 bases. This CDR3 is 15 amino acids long. Germline loops: CDR1 SGHVS, CDR2 FNYEAQ. The trim removed 3 bases at V and 5 bases at J, leaving 4 bases unmatched. CDR3 bases: TGTGCCAGCAGCTTTGGGACAGGGCTGACCGGGGAGCTGTTTTTT. It translates to CASSFGTGLTGELFF.